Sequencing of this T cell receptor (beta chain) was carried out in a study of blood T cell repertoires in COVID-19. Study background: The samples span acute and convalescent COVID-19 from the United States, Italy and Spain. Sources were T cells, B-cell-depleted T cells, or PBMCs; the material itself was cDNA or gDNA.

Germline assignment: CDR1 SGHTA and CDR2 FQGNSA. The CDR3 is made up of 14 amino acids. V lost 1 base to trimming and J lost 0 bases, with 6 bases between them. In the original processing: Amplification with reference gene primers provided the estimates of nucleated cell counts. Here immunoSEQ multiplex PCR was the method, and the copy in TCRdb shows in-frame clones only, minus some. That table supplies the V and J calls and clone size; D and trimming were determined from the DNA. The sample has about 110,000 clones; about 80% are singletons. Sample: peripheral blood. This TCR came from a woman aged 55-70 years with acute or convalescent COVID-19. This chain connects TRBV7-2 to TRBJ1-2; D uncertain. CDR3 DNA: TGTGCCAGCAGCTTAGTCATAGCTAACTATGGCTACACCTTC. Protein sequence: CASSLVIANYGYTF.